The 6 T cell receptor beta chains listed next were all sequenced from one sample in a study of tumor-infiltrating lymphocytes in localized non-small cell lung cancer. The table came from immunoSEQ multiplex PCR; TCRdb's copy has only in-frame clones and leaves some out. The sample includes about 14,000 clones, roughly 79% of them seen just once. Material for sequencing was lung tumor tissue. These receptors all come from a human donor with non-small cell lung cancer.

The chain is built from TRBV19 and TRBJ2-3, with D possibly being TRBD2 (6 bases). Germline loops: CDR1 LNHDA, CDR2 SQIVND (reference sequence). V lost 8 bases and J 1 base, leaving 10 bases between the germline ends. The CDR3 length is 13 residues. CDR3 DNA sequence: TGTGCCAGTGGGGGGTCCGGCACAGATACGCAGTATTTT. Translation gives CASGGSGTDTQYF.

The chain links TRBV6-4 to TRBJ2-5, with D possibly called TRBD1 or TRBD2 (6 bases each). This CDR3 is built from 16 residues. Germline assignment: CDR1 MRHNA and CDR2 SNTAGT. Trimming left V 5 bases short and J 1 base short, with 17 bases between. CDR3 bases: TGTGCCAGCAGTCCAGAGGGGGGAATGGGCCAAGAGACCCAGTACTTC. Translated: CASSPEGGMGQETQYF.

V and J are TRBV5-1 and TRBJ2-3; D unclear. Trimming removed 6 bases from V and 4 bases from J, with 12 bases in between. The germline V gene has CDR1 SGHRS and CDR2 YFSETQ. The CDR3 covers 13 residues. The CDR3 protein is CASKMNPADTQYF. Here the CDR3 DNA reads TGCGCCAGCAAGATGAACCCCGCAGATACGCAGTATTTT.

The table lists this clone with a few counts. The genes are TRBV4-3 and TRBJ2-7, with a weak D call TRBD2 (6 bases). With 2 bases removed from V and 4 bases from J, the gap between germline ends came to 12 bases. This CDR3 region has 14 residues. From germline, CDR1 is LGHNA and CDR2 YSLEER. CDR3 DNA sequence: TGCGCCAGCAGCCAAAAGGAGGGTTCTTACGAGCAGTACTTC. Amino acid sequence: CASSQKEGSYEQYF.

V and J are TRBV29-1 and TRBJ2-1, with 7 bases identical to TRBD2. This CDR3 contains 15 residues. The V gene's germline CDR1 is SQVTM and CDR2 ANQGSEA. With 2 bases clipped from V and 0 bases from J, the junction kept 4 bases outside the gene matches. The CDR3 DNA sequence: TGCAGCGTTGAAACTAGCGCCAGCTCCTACAATGAGCAGTTCTTC. Encoded protein: CSVETSASSYNEQFF.

There are a few counts of this clone. V is TRBV7-8 and J is TRBJ1-2; 9 nucleotides match TRBD1. Germline CDR1 reads SGHVS; CDR2 reads FQNEAQ. This CDR3 comprises 15 residues. Unmatched junction bases numbered 13, after V lost 5 bases and J lost 9 bases. CDR3 coding DNA: TGTGCCAGCAGCCCTAGTCCGGGACAGGGAACTAGCTACACCTTC. Translating it yields CASSPSPGQGTSYTF.